This TCR beta chain was captured by sequencing in a study of blood T cell repertoires in COVID-19. Study summary: Spain, Italy and the United States supplied samples that represented acute and convalescent COVID-19.

Original processing notes: By means of reference gene primer amplification, nucleated cell counts were estimated. Libraries were prepared by immunoSEQ multiplex PCR; TCRdb keeps only in-frame clonotypes and omits some of them. Clone size and V and J calls were adopted from that table, with D and trimming inferred from the DNA. The sample includes around 100,000 clones, 70% to 80% of them seen just once. The receptor comes from a woman in her 70s with acute or convalescent COVID-19. The sample comprised peripheral blood.

The CDR3 protein is CASSFGTGDEQFF. The CDR3 DNA sequence: TGTGCCAGCAGCTTCGGGACAGGGGACGAGCAGTTCTTC. The V gene is TRBV7-8, the J gene TRBJ2-1; 10 bases align to TRBD1. Trimming removed 3 bases from V and 10 bases from J; junction bases left unmatched: 3. CDR3 length: 13 residues. Germline V gives CDR1 SGHVS, CDR2 FQNEAQ. Full variable domain (rest looked up from reference TRBV7-8 and TRBJ2-1): GAGVSQSPRYKVAKRGQDVALRCDPISGHVSLFWYQQALGQGPEFLTYFQNEAQLDKSGLPSDRFFAERPEGSVSTLKIQRTQQEDSAVYLCASSFGTGDEQFFGPGTRLTVL.